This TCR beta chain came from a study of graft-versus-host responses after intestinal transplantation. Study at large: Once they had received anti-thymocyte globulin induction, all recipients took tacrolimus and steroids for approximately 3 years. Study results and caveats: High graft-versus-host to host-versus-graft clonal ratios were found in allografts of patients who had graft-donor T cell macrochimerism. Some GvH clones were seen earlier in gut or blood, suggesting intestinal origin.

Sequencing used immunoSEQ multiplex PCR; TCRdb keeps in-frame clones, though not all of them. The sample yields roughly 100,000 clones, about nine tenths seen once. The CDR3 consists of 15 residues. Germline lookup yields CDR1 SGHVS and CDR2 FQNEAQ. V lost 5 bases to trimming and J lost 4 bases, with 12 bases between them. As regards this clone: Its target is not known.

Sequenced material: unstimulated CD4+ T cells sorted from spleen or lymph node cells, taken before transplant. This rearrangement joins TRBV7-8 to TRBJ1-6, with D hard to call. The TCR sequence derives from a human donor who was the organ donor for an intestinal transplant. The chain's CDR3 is CASSPGVMYNSPLHF. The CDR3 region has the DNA TGTGCCAGCAGCCCCGGGGTGATGTATAATTCACCCCTCCACTTT.